The 4 T cell receptor beta chains below all came from one sample that was sequenced in a study of regulatory T cells in long-lasting Graves disease. Researchers made TCR beta libraries by using iRepertoire HTBI primers and running Arm-PCR on CDR3 regions. TCRdb re-called the multiplex PCR reads with MiXCR, one entry per CDR3 protein. The repertoire holds 430,000 or so distinct CDR3 sequences, with roughly a fifth as singletons. Time point specified: persistent/refractory GD, antithyroid drugs over 5 years with positive TRAb. PBMCs were the source of the RNA used for TCR sequencing. The sample here was peripheral blood mononuclear cells (PBMCs), taken when the disease was refractory, from a patient treated with antithyroid drugs. Every receptor here comes from a female donor with Graves disease.

This clonotype was counted at least ten times. J is TRBJ1-1 and V is TRBV3-1; D is unclear. The length of the CDR3 is 14 residues. The V end lost 3 bases, the J end lost 0 bases, and 8 bases lay between the germline ends. CDR1 LGHDT and CDR2 YNNKEL come from the germline V gene (reference sequence). The CDR3 is CASSQQDVNTEAFF. The CDR3 coding sequence is TGTGCCAGCAGCCAGCAGGACGTGAACACTGAAGCTTTCTTT.

The rearrangement joins TRBV4-1 to TRBJ1-2; 8 bases match TRBD1. Germline lookup yields CDR1 MGHRA and CDR2 YSYEKL. The CDR3 has 14 residues. The junction had 10 bases not matched to a gene; V was cut back by 6 bases and J by 7 bases. This chain's CDR3 is CASRTPGGGGGYTF. The CDR3 DNA follows: TGCGCCAGCAGAACTCCAGGGGGCGGAGGTGGCTACACCTTC.

This clonotype was seen a few times. The V gene is TRBV3-1, the J gene TRBJ2-7; the D gene is possibly TRBD1 (7 bases). Germline lookup yields CDR1 LGHDT and CDR2 YNNKEL (reference sequence). V dropped 1 base and J dropped 0 bases, with 13 bases sitting between them. The CDR3 totals 16 residues. The CDR3 here is CASSQGFQGGSYEQYF. The CDR3 DNA reads TGTGCCAGCAGCCAAGGGTTTCAGGGGGGCTCCTACGAGCAGTACTTC.

In this sample, this clonotype turned up many times. This rearrangement joins TRBV20-1 to TRBJ2-5, with D unresolved. Germline CDR1 DFQATT, CDR2 SNEGSKA (reference sequence). V lost 1 base to trimming and J lost 5 bases, with 14 bases between them. CDR3 length equals 14 residues. In DNA, the CDR3 is TGCAGTGCTAGAGTGGCCAACCTAGGGGAGACCCAGTACTTC. This sequence encodes CSARVANLGETQYF.